This entry lists 22 T cell receptor beta chains sequenced from one sample in a study of CD8+ T cells in alopecia areata. Extracted from the samples, RNA was reverse transcribed into cDNA to serve as the sequencing template. Libraries were prepared by immunoSEQ multiplex PCR; TCRdb keeps only in-frame clonotypes and omits some of them. The profile shows around 270,000 clones, roughly 50% of them singletons. The treatment was: oral pan-JAK inhibitor, 5-10 mg twice daily. The sequenced sample was CD4+ T cells sorted from blood, obtained at week 24, from a patient treated with tofacitinib. All receptors derive from a human donor with alopecia areata.

This rearrangement joins TRBV5-6 to TRBJ1-1, with TRBD1 matching over 8 bases. The germline gives CDR1 SGHDT, CDR2 YYEEEE. Trimming at V came to 2 bases and at J to 8 bases, leaving 5 bases not matched to a gene. The CDR3 runs 13 residues. CDR3 protein: CASSFPGGSEAFF. CDR3 in DNA: TGTGCCAGCAGCTTCCCAGGGGGCTCGGAAGCTTTCTTT.

The chain carries TRBV9 and TRBJ1-6; D might be TRBD1 (6 bases). Trimming stripped 3 bases from V and 10 bases from J, with 17 bases between. This CDR3 has 15 amino acids. Germline-derived CDR1 and CDR2 are SGDLS and YYNGEE. CDR3 loop: CASSAGPRQVSPLHF. DNA of the CDR3: TGTGCCAGCAGCGCCGGCCCTCGACAGGTATCACCCCTCCACTTT.

This clone was counted only a few times. The chain combines TRBV27 with TRBJ1-2, with D unresolved. This CDR3 has 16 amino acids. Germline-derived CDR1 and CDR2 are MNHEY and SMNVEV (reference sequence). The V end was cut by 4 bases, the J end by 2 bases, with 17 bases between. The CDR3 DNA sequence: TGTGCCAGCAGTTCCGCGGCAAGCCTCTTCAACTATGGCTACACCTTC. Amino acid sequence: CASSSAASLFNYGYTF.

The chain is built from TRBV29-1 and TRBJ1-1; D may be TRBD1 (5 bases). The CDR3 is made up of 14 amino acids. V shed 6 bases and J shed 1 base, with 15 bases lying between them. The germline V gene encodes CDR1 SQVTM and CDR2 ANQGSEA. CDR3 amino acids: CSVRNLGPNTEAFF. DNA of the CDR3: TGCAGCGTCCGAAATTTGGGGCCGAACACTGAAGCTTTCTTT. Combining the CDR3 with reference TRBV29-1 and TRBJ1-1 gives the whole variable domain SAVISQKPSRDICQRGTSLTIQCQVDSQVTMMFWYRQQPGQSLTLIATANQGSEATYESGFVIDKFPISRPNLTFSTLTVSNMSPEDSSIYLCSVRNLGPNTEAFFGQGTRLTVV.

This chain connects TRBV5-1 to TRBJ1-5; D might be TRBD1 (5 bases). CDR3 length equals 14 residues. The V and J ends lost 3 bases and 3 bases respectively, with 10 bases between them. Looked up from germline, CDR1 is SGHRS and CDR2 is YFSETQ. This chain's CDR3 is CASSSGLYNQPQHF. The CDR3 nucleotides read TGCGCCAGCAGCTCGGGACTTTACAATCAGCCCCAGCATTTT.

The chain links TRBV6-1 to TRBJ1-4; no definite D call. V was trimmed by 2 bases and J by 8 bases, leaving 15 bases between them. Germline lookup yields CDR1 MNHNS and CDR2 SASEGT. CDR3 length equals 15 residues. The CDR3 DNA is TGTGCCAGCAGTGAAACCCTCATTGTTGAGGAAAAACTGTTTTTT. Amino acid sequence: CASSETLIVEEKLFF.

This clone occurred once. This chain links TRBV4-1 with TRBJ1-1, with a weak D call TRBD1 (5 bases). The germline gives CDR1 MGHRA, CDR2 YSYEKL. The V end was cut by 5 bases, the J end by 1 base, with 17 bases between. The CDR3 sequence is 16 residues long. For the CDR3, the DNA is TGCGCCAGCAGCTTAGGATCCGGGGGAAAGAACACTGAAGCTTTCTTT. This gives the protein CASSLGSGGKNTEAFF.

This chain joins TRBV9 and TRBJ2-1; 9 bases agree with TRBD1. V dropped 6 bases and J dropped 1; count of bases not matched to a gene: 5. The CDR3 has 15 amino acids. Germline CDR1 is SGDLS and CDR2 is YYNGEE. CDR3 residues: CASTTGTGSYNEQFF. Here the CDR3 DNA reads TGTGCCAGCACCACCGGGACAGGGTCCTACAATGAGCAGTTCTTC.

The chain couples TRBV25-1 to TRBJ2-2; TRBD1 matches at 9 bases. There are 14 residues in the CDR3. Germline CDR1 reads MGHDK; CDR2 reads SYGVNS. Trimming removed 7 bases from V and 4 bases from J; junction bases left unmatched: 4. CDR3 nucleotide sequence: TGTGCCAGCAAAGGACAGGGGACCACCGGGGAGCTGTTTTTT. Its protein is CASKGQGTTGELFF.

In this sample, this clone turned up a few times. The V and J genes are TRBV9 and TRBJ1-1; 7 bases match TRBD1. Germline loops: CDR1 SGDLS, CDR2 YYNGEE. Germline trimming cut 4 bases from V and 10 bases from J; bases unmatched to any gene: 10. The length of the CDR3 is 13 residues. CDR3 region: CASSSGDRVRAFF. CDR3 in DNA: TGTGCCAGCAGCTCCGGAGACAGGGTGAGAGCTTTCTTT. The full variable domain, its missing parts supplied by reference TRBV9 and TRBJ1-1, is DSGVTQTPKHLITATGQRVTLRCSPRSGDLSVYWYQQSLDQGLQFLIQYYNGEERAKGNILERFSAQQFPDLHSELNLSSLELGDSALYFCASSSGDRVRAFFGQGTRLTVV.

This chain joins TRBV29-1 and TRBJ2-7; 10 bases fit TRBD1. V lost 0 bases, J lost 4 bases, and 6 bases stayed unmatched. The CDR3 has 15 amino acids. Germline lookup yields CDR1 SQVTM and CDR2 ANQGSEA. The CDR3 sequence: CSVEDRQGAMYEQYF. CDR3 coding DNA: TGCAGCGTTGAAGATAGACAGGGGGCTATGTACGAGCAGTACTTC.

The chain links TRBV19 to TRBJ1-2, with D unresolved. CDR1 and CDR2 from the germline V gene are LNHDA and SQIVND (reference sequence). This CDR3 is built from 15 residues. V lost 0 bases to trimming and J lost 7 bases, with 15 bases between them. The CDR3 nucleotides read TGTGCCAGTAGTATAGATTTAGGAAGGGCTGCTGGCTACACCTTC. The encoded protein is CASSIDLGRAAGYTF.

The chain couples TRBV5-1 to TRBJ2-1; 11 positions match TRBD2. Germline CDR1 and CDR2: SGHRS and YFSETQ. Trimming cost V 7 bases and J 15 bases; bases outside gene matches: 15. CDR3 length equals 14 residues. CDR3 in amino acids: CASSMGRLAGRGFF. CDR3 nucleotide sequence: TGCGCCAGCTCCATGGGGAGACTAGCGGGGCGCGGGTTCTTC.

With respect to this clone: Other DNA sequences in this specimen translate into the identical CDR3. The rearrangement links TRBV5-1 to TRBJ1-2; TRBD1 aligns across 7 bases. Losses at the gene ends were 3 bases for V and 0 bases for J; bases not matched to a gene: 2. Germline V lookup: CDR1 SGHRS, CDR2 YFSETQ. This CDR3 has 14 residues. The CDR3 loop is CASSWGTANYGYTF. The CDR3, as DNA: TGCGCCAGCAGCTGGGGGACAGCTAACTATGGCTACACCTTC. The full variable domain, in which reference TRBV5-1 and TRBJ1-2 provide the parts outside the CDR3, is KAGVTQTPRYLIKTRGQQVTLSCSPISGHRSVSWYQQTPGQGLQFLFEYFSETQRNKGNFPGRFSGRQFSNSRSEMNVSTLELGDSALYLCASSWGTANYGYTFGSGTRLTVV.

The chain carries TRBV4-3 and TRBJ2-3; D gene unclear. Looked up from germline, CDR1 is LGHNA and CDR2 is YSLEER. With 0 bases removed from V and 6 bases from J, the gap between germline ends came to 7 bases. The CDR3 has 13 amino acids. CDR3 DNA sequence: TGCGCCAGCAGCCAAGATTACGGGGATACGCAGTATTTT. Amino acid sequence: CASSQDYGDTQYF.

The chain carries TRBV9 and TRBJ2-3; D unresolved. The V end lost 0 bases, the J end lost 0 bases, and 11 bases lay between the germline ends. CDR1 SGDLS and CDR2 YYNGEE come from the germline V gene. This CDR3 comprises 16 residues. The CDR3 reads CASSVGSYGSTDTQYF. In DNA, the CDR3 is TGTGCCAGCAGCGTAGGGTCGTACGGTAGCACAGATACGCAGTATTTT.

V and J are TRBV7-2 and TRBJ2-3; D uncertain. The germline gives CDR1 SGHTA, CDR2 FQGNSA. The length of the CDR3 is 13 residues. V was cut by 6 bases and J by 3 bases, with 10 bases left in between. The CDR3 nucleotides read TGTGCCAGCAGGGACGCCGGGACAGATACGCAGTATTTT. As protein: CASRDAGTDTQYF.

This chain connects TRBV5-1 to TRBJ2-1; 7 nucleotides match TRBD1. J was trimmed by 0 bases and V by 6 bases; bases with no gene match: 6. This CDR3 is 15 amino acids long. Looked up from germline, CDR1 is SGHRS and CDR2 is YFSETQ. CDR3 coding DNA: TGCGCCAGCAAGGAACAGGGGAGCTCCTACAATGAGCAGTTCTTC. It encodes CASKEQGSSYNEQFF. The whole variable domain, filled in from reference TRBV5-1 and TRBJ2-1, reads KAGVTQTPRYLIKTRGQQVTLSCSPISGHRSVSWYQQTPGQGLQFLFEYFSETQRNKGNFPGRFSGRQFSNSRSEMNVSTLELGDSALYLCASKEQGSSYNEQFFGPGTRLTVL.

This clone was found once. The chain uses TRBV9 and TRBJ1-2, with D perhaps TRBD1 (5 bases). Germline values: CDR1 SGDLS, CDR2 YYNGEE. The CDR3 has 14 amino acids. V lost 0 bases, J lost 5 bases, and 11 bases lay in between. The CDR3 reads CASSVEGAGYGYTF. Here the CDR3 DNA reads TGTGCCAGCAGCGTAGAAGGGGCAGGGTATGGCTACACCTTC.

This clone was seen more than once but under ten times. This chain links TRBV4-2 with TRBJ2-4; tentatively, D is TRBD1 or TRBD2 (7 bases each). CDR1 is LGHNA, CDR2 YNFKEQ, per germline. V dropped 0 bases and J dropped 3 bases, with 18 bases sitting between them. This CDR3 has 18 amino acids. The CDR3 reads CASSQDLWSGGDKNIQYF. The CDR3, as DNA: TGTGCCAGCAGCCAAGATCTGTGGTCAGGGGGGGACAAAAACATTCAGTACTTC.

The genes are TRBV5-1 and TRBJ1-2, with D perhaps matching TRBD1 (5 bases). The CDR3 has 12 residues. CDR1 is SGHRS, CDR2 YFSETQ, per germline. The V gene lost 4 bases and the J gene lost 8 bases, with 12 bases spanning the gap. The CDR3 DNA is TGCGCCAGCAGCCCGGACAATGGGGGCTACACCTTC. This translates into CASSPDNGGYTF.

The rearrangement uses TRBV13 and TRBJ1-6; no clear D gene. V was shortened by 2 bases and J by 7 bases, with 6 bases between the two germline ends. The CDR3 covers 13 residues. Germline V gene sequence: CDR1 PRHDT, CDR2 FYEKMQ (reference sequence). The CDR3 loop reads CASSLRQNSPLHF. CDR3 DNA sequence: TGTGCCAGCAGCTTAAGGCAGAATTCACCCCTCCACTTT.